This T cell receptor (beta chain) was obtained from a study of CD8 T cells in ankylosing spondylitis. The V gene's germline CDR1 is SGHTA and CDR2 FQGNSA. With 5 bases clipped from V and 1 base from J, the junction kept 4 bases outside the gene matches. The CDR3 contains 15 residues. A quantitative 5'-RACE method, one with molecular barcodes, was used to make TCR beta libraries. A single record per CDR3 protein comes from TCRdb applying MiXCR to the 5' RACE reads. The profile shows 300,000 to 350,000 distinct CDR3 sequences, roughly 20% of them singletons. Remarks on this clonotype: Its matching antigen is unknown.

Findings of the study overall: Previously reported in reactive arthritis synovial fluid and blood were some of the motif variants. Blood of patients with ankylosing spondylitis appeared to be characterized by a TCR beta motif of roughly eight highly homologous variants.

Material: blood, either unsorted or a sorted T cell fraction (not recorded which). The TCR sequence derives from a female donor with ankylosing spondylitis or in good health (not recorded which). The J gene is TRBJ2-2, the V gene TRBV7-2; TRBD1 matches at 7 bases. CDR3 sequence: CASSTRTGNTGELFF. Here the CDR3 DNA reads TGTGCCAGCAGCACGCGGACAGGGAACACCGGGGAGCTGTTTTTT.